These 11 T cell receptor beta chains were sequenced from one sample in a study of vaccination and CD4 T cells after COVID-19. The antigens these receptors bind are not known. Cultured CD4+ T cells had their DNA profiled by the Oncomine TCR Beta short-read assay. One entry per CDR3 protein results from TCRdb running MiXCR on the PCR reads. The sample has 17,000 or so distinct CDR3 sequences, about 46% seen once. Treatment denoted: approximately nine-day PBMC culture with coronavirus spike peptide pools or control peptides (ViraFEST assay). Specimen: CD4+ T cells from blood, cultured in vitro, collected before SARS-CoV-2 vaccination. These TCRs come from a human donor who had recovered from COVID-19.

V usage is TRBV27 and J usage is TRBJ2-1; 8 bases match TRBD2. J lost 6 bases, V lost 2 bases, and 12 bases had no gene match. Germline values: CDR1 MNHEY, CDR2 SMNVEV (reference sequence). CDR3 length equals 17 residues. The DNA of the CDR3 is TGTGCCAGCAGTTTACTTATGGCGGGGGGCGGGGTCAATGAGCAGTTCTTC. This sequence encodes CASSLLMAGGGVNEQFF.

The CDR3 loop is CATSRGTGGGTEAFF. The DNA for the CDR3 is TGTGCCACCAGCAGGGGGACAGGGGGCGGCACTGAAGCTTTCTTT. The J gene is TRBJ1-1, the V gene TRBV15; TRBD1 matches 12 bases. Germline CDR1 is LNHNV and CDR2 is YYDKDF (reference sequence). V trimming: 3 bases; J trimming: 4 bases; junction bases outside the gene matches: 3. This CDR3 spans 15 amino acids.

This sequence joins TRBV7-6 and TRBJ2-2, with a tentative D call TRBD1 (6 bases). The CDR3 contains 16 residues. The V gene's germline CDR1 is SGHVS and CDR2 FNYEAQ. V was pared by 1 base and J by 0 bases, with 9 bases between. In DNA, the CDR3 is TGTGCCAGCAGCTTAGGACAGGCTTCGAACACCGGGGAGCTGTTTTTT. Translating it yields CASSLGQASNTGELFF. The complete variable domain, with remaining parts taken from reference TRBV7-6 and TRBJ2-2, reads GAGVSQSPRYKVTKRGQDVALRCDPISGHVSLYWYRQALGQGPEFLTYFNYEAQQDKSGLPNDRFSAERPEGSISTLTIQRTEQRDSAMYRCASSLGQASNTGELFFGEGSRLTVL.

Only a few counts were recorded for this clonotype. The chain carries TRBV7-8 and TRBJ2-6; D ambiguous. The CDR3 consists of 15 residues. Germline V lookup: CDR1 SGHVS, CDR2 FQNEAQ. Trimming left V 1 base short and J 4 bases short, with 8 bases between. The CDR3 DNA reads as TGTGCCAGCAGCTTAGGGGAAGGAGGGGCCAACGTCCTGACTTTC. It yields the protein CASSLGEGGANVLTF.

The chain links TRBV11-3 to TRBJ2-1, with D perhaps matching TRBD2 (6 bases). Between the trimmed V and J ends, which lost 5 bases and 4 bases, there was a span of 30 bases. From germline, CDR1 is SGHNT and CDR2 YENEEA. The CDR3 totals 20 residues. The chain's CDR3 is CASSPPRGSAGLQPYNEQFF. CDR3 DNA sequence: TGTGCCAGCAGCCCCCCCCGGGGGTCAGCTGGACTCCAGCCTTACAATGAGCAGTTCTTC.

This clonotype was seen a handful of times. This chain uses TRBV7-2 with TRBJ2-3; unclear D gene. V lost 3 bases and J 4 bases, leaving 11 bases between the germline ends. CDR1 is SGHTA and CDR2 is FQGNSA in the germline V gene. The CDR3 contains 14 residues. CDR3 bases: TGTGCCAGCAGCTTGGTGGGTGCCCCAGATACGCAGTATTTT. This codes for CASSLVGAPDTQYF.

This clonotype has a handful of counts. V is TRBV27 and J is TRBJ1-5; D possibly corresponds to TRBD1 (5 bases). The V gene lost 3 bases and the J gene lost 4 bases, with 10 bases spanning the gap. The CDR3 runs to 14 residues. The germline CDR1 and CDR2 sequences are MNHEY and SMNVEV (reference sequence). CDR3 DNA sequence: TGTGCCAGCAGTTTGAGGGAGGGGAATCAGCCCCAGCATTTT. Protein product: CASSLREGNQPQHF.

The chain employs TRBV24-1 and TRBJ2-1; possibly TRBD1 or TRBD2 for D (5 bases each). The germline V and J ends were trimmed by 6 bases and 4 bases, with 9 bases remaining between them. The CDR3 is 13 residues long. Germline CDR1 KGHDR, CDR2 SFDVKD. DNA of the CDR3: TGTGCCACCAGTTCTGGGGGATACAATGAGCAGTTCTTC. This sequence encodes CATSSGGYNEQFF.

The chain couples TRBV2 to TRBJ2-6; D is unresolved. This CDR3 has 13 residues. Germline-derived CDR1 and CDR2 are SNHLY and FYNNEI. V lost 8 bases and J lost 1, with 6 bases in between. The CDR3 is CASGRSGANVLTF. The CDR3 DNA reads as TGTGCCAGCGGCCGGTCTGGGGCCAACGTCCTGACTTTC.

On this clonotype itself: Because the CDR3's place on the DNA is in doubt, the DNA is left out and the CDR3 is given as listed by TCRdb. This chain connects TRBV5-4 to TRBJ1-5; the table assigns TRBD1, which was not confirmed against the DNA. The CDR3 is 24 amino acids in total, end residues counted. Germline CDR1 reads SGHNT; CDR2 reads YYREEE (reference sequence). The CDR3 protein is CASSLVGGRNEQYFGPGSNQPQHF.

The J gene is TRBJ2-5, the V gene TRBV20-1; D remains unclear. Between the trimmed V and J ends, which lost 2 bases and 2 bases, there was a span of 12 bases. The length of the CDR3 is 14 residues. Germline CDR1 is DFQATT and CDR2 is SNEGSKA (reference sequence). The DNA for the CDR3 is TGCAGTGCTAGACCCGGACGTCCGCAAGAGACCCAGTACTTC. It translates to CSARPGRPQETQYF.